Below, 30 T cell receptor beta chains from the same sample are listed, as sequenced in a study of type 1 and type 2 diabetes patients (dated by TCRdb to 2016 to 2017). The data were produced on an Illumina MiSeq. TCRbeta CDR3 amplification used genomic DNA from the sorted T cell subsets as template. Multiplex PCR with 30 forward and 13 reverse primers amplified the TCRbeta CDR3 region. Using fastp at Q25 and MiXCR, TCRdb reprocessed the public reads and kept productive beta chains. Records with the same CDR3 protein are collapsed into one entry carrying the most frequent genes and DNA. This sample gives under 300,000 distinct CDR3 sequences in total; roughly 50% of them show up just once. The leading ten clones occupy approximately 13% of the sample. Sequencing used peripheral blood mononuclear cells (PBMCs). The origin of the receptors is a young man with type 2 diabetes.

CDR3 sequence: CASRRRVTLYGYTF. The DNA for the CDR3 is TGTGCCAGCAGAAGGAGGGTCACCCTCTATGGCTACACCTTC. The V call is TRBV6-6, the J call TRBJ1-2, with D uncertain. V dropped 6 bases and J dropped 4 bases, with 15 bases sitting between them. Germline values: CDR1 MNHNY, CDR2 SVGAGI (reference sequence). CDR3 length equals 14 residues.

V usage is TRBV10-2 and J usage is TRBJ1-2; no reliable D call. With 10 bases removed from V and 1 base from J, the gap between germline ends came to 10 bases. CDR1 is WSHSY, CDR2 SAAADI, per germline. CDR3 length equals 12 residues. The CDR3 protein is CATAVNNYGYTF. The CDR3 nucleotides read TGCGCCACCGCGGTGAATAACTATGGCTACACCTTC.

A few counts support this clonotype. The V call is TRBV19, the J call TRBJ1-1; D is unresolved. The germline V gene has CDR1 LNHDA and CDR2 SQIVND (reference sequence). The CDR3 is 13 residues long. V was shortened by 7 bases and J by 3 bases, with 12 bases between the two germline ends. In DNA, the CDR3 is TGTGCCAGTACCCCCCTGGGCTACACTGAAGCTTTCTTT. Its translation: CASTPLGYTEAFF.

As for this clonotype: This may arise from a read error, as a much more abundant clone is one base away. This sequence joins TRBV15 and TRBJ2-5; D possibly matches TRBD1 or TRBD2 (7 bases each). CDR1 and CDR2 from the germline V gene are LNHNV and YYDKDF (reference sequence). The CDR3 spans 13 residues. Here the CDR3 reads CVTSRGGQETQYF. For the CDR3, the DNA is TGTGTCACCAGCAGGGGGGGGCAAGAGACCCAGTACTTC. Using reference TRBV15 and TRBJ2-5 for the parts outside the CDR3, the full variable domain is DAMVIQNPRYQVTQFGKPVTLSCSQTLNHNVMYWYQQKSSQAPKLLFHYYDKDFNNEADTPDNFQSRRPNTSFCFLDIRSPGLGDTAMYLCVTSRGGQETQYFGPGTRLLVL.

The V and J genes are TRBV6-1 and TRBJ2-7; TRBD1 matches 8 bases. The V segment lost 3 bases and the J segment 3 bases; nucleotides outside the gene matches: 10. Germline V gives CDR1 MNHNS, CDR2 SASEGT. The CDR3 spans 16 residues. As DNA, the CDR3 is TGTGCCAGCAGTGAGGGCCAGGGGGCGTTAGGCTACGAGCAGTACTTC. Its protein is CASSEGQGALGYEQYF.

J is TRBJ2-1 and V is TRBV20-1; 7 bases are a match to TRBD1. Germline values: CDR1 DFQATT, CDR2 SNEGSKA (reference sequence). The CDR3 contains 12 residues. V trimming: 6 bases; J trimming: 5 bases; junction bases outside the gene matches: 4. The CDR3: CSADDRDNEQFF. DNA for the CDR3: TGCAGTGCAGATGACAGGGACAATGAGCAGTTCTTC.

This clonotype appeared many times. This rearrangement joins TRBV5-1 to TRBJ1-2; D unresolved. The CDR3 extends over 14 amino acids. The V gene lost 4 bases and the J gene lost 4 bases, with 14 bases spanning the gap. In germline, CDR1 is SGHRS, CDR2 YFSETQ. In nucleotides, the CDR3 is TGCGCCAGCAGCGGCGGTAGCCGGAGCTATGGCTACACCTTC. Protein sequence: CASSGGSRSYGYTF.

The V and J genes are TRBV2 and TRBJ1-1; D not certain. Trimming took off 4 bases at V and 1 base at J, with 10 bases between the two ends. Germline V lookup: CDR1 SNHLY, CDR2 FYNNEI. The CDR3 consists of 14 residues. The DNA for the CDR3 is TGTGCCAGCAGTGCAGATTGGAGGAACACTGAAGCTTTCTTT. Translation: CASSADWRNTEAFF.

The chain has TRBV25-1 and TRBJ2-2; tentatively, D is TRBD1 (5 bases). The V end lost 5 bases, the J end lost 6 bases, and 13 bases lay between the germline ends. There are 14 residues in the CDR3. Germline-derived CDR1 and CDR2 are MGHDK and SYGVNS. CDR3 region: CASSPRQNAGELFF. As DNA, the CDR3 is TGTGCCAGCAGTCCCCGACAGAATGCCGGGGAGCTGTTTTTT.

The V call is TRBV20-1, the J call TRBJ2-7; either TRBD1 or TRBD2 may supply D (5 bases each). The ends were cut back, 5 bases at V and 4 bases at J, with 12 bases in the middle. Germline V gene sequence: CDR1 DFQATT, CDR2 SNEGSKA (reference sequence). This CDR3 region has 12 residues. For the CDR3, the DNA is TGCAGTGCTTCCGGGACCGCGTACGAGCAGTACTTC. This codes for CSASGTAYEQYF.

The CDR3 DNA reads TGTGCCAGTAGTATAAAGGGAGGGCACCTTAGCAATCAGCCCCAGCATTTT. This encodes CASSIKGGHLSNQPQHF. V usage is TRBV19 and J usage is TRBJ1-5; D not resolved. Germline CDR1 reads LNHDA; CDR2 reads SQIVND (reference sequence). The CDR3 loop spans 17 amino acids. V was pared by 2 bases and J by 0 bases, with 14 bases between.

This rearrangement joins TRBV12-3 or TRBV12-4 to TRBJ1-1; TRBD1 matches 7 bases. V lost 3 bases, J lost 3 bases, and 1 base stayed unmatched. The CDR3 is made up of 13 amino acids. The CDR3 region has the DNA TGTGCCAGCAGTTTTGACAGGGACACTGAAGCTTTCTTT. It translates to CASSFDRDTEAFF.

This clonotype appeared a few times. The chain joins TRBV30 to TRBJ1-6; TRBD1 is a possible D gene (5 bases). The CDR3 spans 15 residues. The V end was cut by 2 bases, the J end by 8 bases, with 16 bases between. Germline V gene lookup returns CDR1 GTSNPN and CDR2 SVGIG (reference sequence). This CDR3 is CAWSTGIGGDSPLHF. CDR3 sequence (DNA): TGTGCCTGGAGTACCGGAATCGGGGGTGATTCACCCCTCCACTTT.

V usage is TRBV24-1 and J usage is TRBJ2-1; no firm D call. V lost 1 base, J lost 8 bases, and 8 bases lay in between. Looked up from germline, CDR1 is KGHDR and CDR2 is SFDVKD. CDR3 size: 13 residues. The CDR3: CATSDFEVDEQFF. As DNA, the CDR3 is TGTGCCACCAGTGATTTTGAGGTCGATGAGCAGTTCTTC.

The CDR3 protein is CASSIMAQANTEAFF. The CDR3 nucleotides read TGTGCCAGTAGTATAATGGCTCAGGCGAACACTGAAGCTTTCTTT. The V gene is TRBV19, the J gene TRBJ1-1; D is unclear. This CDR3 region has 15 residues. V was clipped by 2 bases and J by 1 base, with 11 bases between them. Germline CDR1 reads LNHDA; CDR2 reads SQIVND (reference sequence).

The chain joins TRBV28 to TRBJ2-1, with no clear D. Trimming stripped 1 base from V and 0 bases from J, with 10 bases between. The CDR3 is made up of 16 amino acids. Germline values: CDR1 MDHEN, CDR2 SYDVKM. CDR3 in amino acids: CASSLFGEHSYNEQFF. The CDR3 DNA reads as TGTGCCAGCAGTTTATTTGGCGAACACTCCTACAATGAGCAGTTCTTC. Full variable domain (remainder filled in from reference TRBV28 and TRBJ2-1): DVKVTQSSRYLVKRTGEKVFLECVQDMDHENMFWYRQDPGLGLRLIYFSYDVKMKEKGDIPEGYSVSREKKERFSLILESASTNQTSMYLCASSLFGEHSYNEQFFGPGTRLTVL.

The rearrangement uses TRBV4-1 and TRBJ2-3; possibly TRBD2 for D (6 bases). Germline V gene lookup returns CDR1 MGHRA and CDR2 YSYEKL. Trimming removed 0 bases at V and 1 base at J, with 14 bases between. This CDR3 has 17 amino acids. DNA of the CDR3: TGCGCCAGCAGCCAAGATGGAGGGGAGATGGGCACAGATACGCAGTATTTT. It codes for CASSQDGGEMGTDTQYF.

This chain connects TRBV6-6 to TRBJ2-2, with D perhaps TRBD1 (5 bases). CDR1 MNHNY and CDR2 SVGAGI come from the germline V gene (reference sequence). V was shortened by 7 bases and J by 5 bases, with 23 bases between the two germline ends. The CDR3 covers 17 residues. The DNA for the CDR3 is TGTGCCAGCACCAATTCTTTAGGGGCTACTCCAACCGGGGAGCTGTTTTTT. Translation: CASTNSLGATPTGELFF.

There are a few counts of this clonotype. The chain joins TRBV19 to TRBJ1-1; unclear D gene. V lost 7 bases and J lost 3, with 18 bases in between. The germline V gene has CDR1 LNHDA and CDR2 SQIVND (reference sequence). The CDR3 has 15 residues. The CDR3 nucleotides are TGTGCCAGTAAGAGGTTCGGGGTTGTTGACACTGAAGCTTTCTTT. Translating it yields CASKRFGVVDTEAFF.

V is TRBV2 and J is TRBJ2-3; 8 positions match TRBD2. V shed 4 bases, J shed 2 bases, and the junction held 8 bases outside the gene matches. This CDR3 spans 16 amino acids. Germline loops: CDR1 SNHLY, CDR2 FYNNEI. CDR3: CASSVLIAGITDTQYF. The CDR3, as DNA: TGTGCCAGCAGTGTATTAATAGCGGGGATCACAGATACGCAGTATTTT.

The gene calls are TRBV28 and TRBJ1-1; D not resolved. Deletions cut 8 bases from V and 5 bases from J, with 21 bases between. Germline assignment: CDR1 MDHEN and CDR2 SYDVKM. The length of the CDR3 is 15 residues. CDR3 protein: CASSEEGLRRTEAFF. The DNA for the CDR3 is TGTGCCAGCTCTGAGGAGGGATTGCGGAGGACTGAAGCTTTCTTT. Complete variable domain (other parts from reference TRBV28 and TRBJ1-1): DVKVTQSSRYLVKRTGEKVFLECVQDMDHENMFWYRQDPGLGLRLIYFSYDVKMKEKGDIPEGYSVSREKKERFSLILESASTNQTSMYLCASSEEGLRRTEAFFGQGTRLTVV.

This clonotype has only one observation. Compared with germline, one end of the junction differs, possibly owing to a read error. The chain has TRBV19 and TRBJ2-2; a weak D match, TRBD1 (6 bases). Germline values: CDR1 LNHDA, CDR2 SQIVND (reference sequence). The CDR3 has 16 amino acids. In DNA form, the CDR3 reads TGTGCCAGTAATATAGGGCAGGGGTACGGTACCGGGGAGCTGTTTTTT. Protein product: CASNIGQGYGTGELFF.

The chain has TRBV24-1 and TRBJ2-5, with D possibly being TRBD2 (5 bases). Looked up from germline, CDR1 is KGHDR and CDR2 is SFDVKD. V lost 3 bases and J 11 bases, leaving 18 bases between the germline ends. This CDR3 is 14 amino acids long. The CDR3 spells CATSDGGRSNEQYF. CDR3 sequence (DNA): TGTGCCACCAGTGATGGAGGACGGAGCAATGAGCAGTACTTC.

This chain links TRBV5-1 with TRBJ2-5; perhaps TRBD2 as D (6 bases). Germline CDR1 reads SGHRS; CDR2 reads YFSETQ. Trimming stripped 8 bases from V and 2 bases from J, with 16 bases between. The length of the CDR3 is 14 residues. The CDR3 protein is CASSPGTRQETQYF. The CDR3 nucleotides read TGCGCCAGTAGTCCTGGGACTCGACAAGAGACCCAGTACTTC.

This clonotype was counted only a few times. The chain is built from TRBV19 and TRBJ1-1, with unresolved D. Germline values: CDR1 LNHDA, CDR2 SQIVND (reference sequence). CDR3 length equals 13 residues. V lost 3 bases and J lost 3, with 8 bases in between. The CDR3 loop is CASSILGHTEAFF. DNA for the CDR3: TGTGCCAGTAGTATTCTGGGCCACACTGAAGCTTTCTTT.

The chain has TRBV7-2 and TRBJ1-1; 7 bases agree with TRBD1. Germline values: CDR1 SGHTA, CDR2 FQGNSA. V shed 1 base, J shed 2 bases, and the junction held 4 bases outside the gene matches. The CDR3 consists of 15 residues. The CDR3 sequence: CASSLVVGGNTEAFF. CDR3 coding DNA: TGTGCCAGCAGCTTAGTGGTAGGGGGCAACACTGAAGCTTTCTTT.

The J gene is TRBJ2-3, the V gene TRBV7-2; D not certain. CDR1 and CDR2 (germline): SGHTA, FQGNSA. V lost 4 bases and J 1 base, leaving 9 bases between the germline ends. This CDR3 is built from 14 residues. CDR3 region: CASSSVSRTDTQYF. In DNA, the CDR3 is TGTGCCAGCAGCTCCGTTTCTCGCACAGATACGCAGTATTTT.

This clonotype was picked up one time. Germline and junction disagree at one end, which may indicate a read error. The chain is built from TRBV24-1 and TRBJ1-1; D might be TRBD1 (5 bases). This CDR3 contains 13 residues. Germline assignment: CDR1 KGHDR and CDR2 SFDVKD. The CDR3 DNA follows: TGTGCCACCAGGGCAGGGATGAACACTGAAGCTCTCTTT. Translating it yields CATRAGMNTEALF.

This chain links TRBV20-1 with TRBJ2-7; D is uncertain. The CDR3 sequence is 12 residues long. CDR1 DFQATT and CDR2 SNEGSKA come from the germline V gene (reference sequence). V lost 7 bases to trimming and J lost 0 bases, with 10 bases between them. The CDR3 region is CSGRGNSYEQYF. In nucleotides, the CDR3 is TGCAGTGGGCGAGGTAACTCCTACGAGCAGTACTTC.

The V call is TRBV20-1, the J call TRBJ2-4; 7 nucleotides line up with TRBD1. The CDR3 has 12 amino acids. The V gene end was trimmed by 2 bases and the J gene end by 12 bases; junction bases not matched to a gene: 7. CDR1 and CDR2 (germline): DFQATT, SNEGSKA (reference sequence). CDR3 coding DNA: TGCAGTGCTAGATCAGGGGGAAACTCTCAGTACTTC. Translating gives CSARSGGNSQYF.